The entry below describes one TCR beta chain. Its recognized antigen is unknown. There are no base qualities to consult, and no much larger clone falls within one base. In the paper's terms, the treatment or condition label means: roughly 18 received Ad26.COV2.S at low or high dose, single or two shots; 5 received placebo; per-sample allocation not given. Repertoires of vaccine and placebo recipients were sequenced from samples taken on day 63 after the first injection. Between 29 July and 7 August 2020, Cohort 1b enrolled 20 to 30 adults aged 18-55 years at one site in Boston, USA. Ad26.COV2.S was a replication-incompetent adenovirus type 26 vector that expressed a prefusion-stabilized SARS-CoV-2 spike protein derived from the original Wuhan strain. These data are taken from a study of Ad26.COV2.S vaccination and SARS-CoV-2 variants listed by TCRdb under 2021. Context from the whole study: Vaccine-arm donors were drawn from COV1001, a multicentre, randomized, double-blind, placebo-controlled phase I-IIa trial of Ad26.COV2.S in healthy adults. Investigators did not know the trial group allocation while performing experiments and assessing outcomes. A total of 32 samples were included in the TCR-sequenced set, comprising about 20 Ad26.COV2.S vaccine recipients, 5 placebo recipients and 8 SARS-CoV-2 convalescent individuals. Ad26.COV2.S was given intramuscularly at 5x10^10 or 1x10^11 viral particles, as a single shot or as two shots 56 days apart. The specificity and breadth of SARS-CoV-2-reactive T cell receptors after Ad26.COV2.S vaccination were assessed by TCRbeta repertoire sequencing. Trial participants were randomized into five groups of five, in which low-dose or high-dose Ad26.COV2.S was given once or twice, or placebo was given on both occasions.

Overall study results and their limits: Ad26.COV2.S recipients had higher spike-specific TCR breadth than placebo recipients (P = 0.0014). Vaccine and placebo recipients had similar non-spike TCR breadth, a finding consistent with the vaccine containing only spike. The study lacked the statistical power to compare responses across vaccine doses or regimens. After vaccination, substantial breadth of spike-specific CD8+ and CD4+ T cell responses was reported. The authors noted that total T cell responses may have been underestimated by the TCR breadth and depth analyses.

V and J lose 0 bases and 1 base, and a span of 7 bases separates them. The germline V gene specifies SGHAT as CDR1 and FQNNGV as CDR2. The CDR3 runs 15 residues from the cysteine to the phenylalanine. The entry retains the CDR3 DNA only, 45 bases that are in frame from base 1. TCRbeta CDR3 regions were sequenced with the immunoSEQ Assay. After extraction, genomic DNA underwent amplification by bias-controlled multiplex PCR, followed by high-throughput sequencing. For the original study's pipeline: To quantify the absolute abundance of every unique TCRbeta CDR3 region, sequences were collapsed and filtered. T cell fraction was estimated by normalization of TCRbeta template counts to usable DNA, with usable DNA being measured through amplification of reference genes present in all nucleated cells. Repertoire TCRs were annotated as SARS-CoV-2-specific by exact matching of V gene, CDR3 amino acid sequence and J gene to a known reactive TCR set. The reference SARS-CoV-2 TCR set was obtained from MIRA and was filtered for enrichment in COVID-19-positive ImmuneCODE repertoires, whereby public or cross-reactive TCRs were removed. Using the MIRA antigens, annotated TCRs were further analysed by specific ORF or by position within an ORF. Breadth was defined as the number of annotated unique rearrangements divided by the total number of unique productive rearrangements, and depth was defined as the summed frequency of the annotated unique rearrangements. Two-sided Wilcoxon rank-sum tests were applied when comparing TCR breadth between groups. Here the immuneACCESS table is served through TCRdb, limited to in-frame sequences with V and J called. Missing clones are a known gap in these copies; in checked studies unresolved V genes cover under half, and the rest lacks a known reason. V, J and clone size reflect that table, while D and trimming were determined from the DNA. The sample table holds about 280,000 clones, of which more than 70% were seen once. Clones ranked in the top ten supply roughly 3.5% of the sample.

The starting material was peripheral blood, obtained in a trial of Ad26.COV2.S vaccine versus placebo. Recombination connected TRBV11-2 to TRBJ2-1; the D gene cannot be named for sure. This clonotype was sampled from a person aged 18-60 years who received the Ad26.COV2.S COVID-19 vaccine or a placebo. The sequenced DNA is TGTGCCAGCAGCTTAGATGCTCCGTCCTACAATGAGCAGTTCTTC. Its protein is CASSLDAPSYNEQFF.